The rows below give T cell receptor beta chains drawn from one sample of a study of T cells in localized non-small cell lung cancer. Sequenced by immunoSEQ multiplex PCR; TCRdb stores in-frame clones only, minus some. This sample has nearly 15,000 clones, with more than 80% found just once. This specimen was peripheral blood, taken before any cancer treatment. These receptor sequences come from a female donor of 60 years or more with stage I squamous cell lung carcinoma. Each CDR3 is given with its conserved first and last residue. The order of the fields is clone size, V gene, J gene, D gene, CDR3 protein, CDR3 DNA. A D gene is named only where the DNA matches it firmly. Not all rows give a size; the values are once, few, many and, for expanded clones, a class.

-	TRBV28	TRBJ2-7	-	CASSLTESSYEQYF	TGTGCCAGCAGTTTGACGGAAAGCTCCTACGAGCAGTACTTC
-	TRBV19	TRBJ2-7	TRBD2	CASSIGRVGYEQYF	TGTGCCAGTAGTATCGGGAGGGTCGGGTACGAGCAGTACTTC
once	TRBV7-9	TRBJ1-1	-	CASSYTFGEAFF	TGTGCCAGCAGCTATACGTTCGGTGAAGCTTTCTTT
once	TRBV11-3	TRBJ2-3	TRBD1	CASSSGTGQGPDTQYF	TGTGCCAGCAGCTCTGGAACGGGACAGGGGCCAGATACGCAGTATTTT
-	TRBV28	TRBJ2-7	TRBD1	CATGTGRGRQYF	TGTGCCACCGGGACAGGGAGGGGCCGGCAGTACTTC
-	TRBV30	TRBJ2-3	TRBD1	CALQGVLTDTQYF	TGTGCCTTACAGGGGGTGTTAACAGATACGCAGTATTTT
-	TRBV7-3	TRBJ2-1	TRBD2	CASSLSQAGSNEQFF	TGTGCCAGCAGCTTAAGCCAAGCGGGGAGCAATGAGCAGTTCTTC
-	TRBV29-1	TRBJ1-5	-	CSVVSGHNQPQHF	TGCAGCGTTGTGTCCGGGCACAATCAGCCCCAGCATTTT
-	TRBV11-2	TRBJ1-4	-	CASSLERENEKLFF	TGTGCCAGCAGCTTAGAGAGGGAGAATGAAAAACTGTTTTTT
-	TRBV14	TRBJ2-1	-	CASSQDRSGVEEQFF	TGTGCCAGCAGCCAAGATAGGTCGGGAGTTGAAGAGCAGTTCTTC
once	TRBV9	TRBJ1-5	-	CASSVAPQGGPQHF	TGTGCCAGCAGCGTAGCGCCACAGGGTGGGCCCCAGCATTTT
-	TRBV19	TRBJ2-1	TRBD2	CASSPGFRGSGRSYNEQFF	TGTGCCAGTAGTCCCGGGTTTCGCGGGAGCGGTCGCTCCTACAATGAGCAGTTCTTC
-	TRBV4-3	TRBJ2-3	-	CASSQDMGETQYF	TGCGCCAGCAGCCAAGATATGGGGGAAACGCAGTATTTT
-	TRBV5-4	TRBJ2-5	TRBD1	CASSPSGTGGFQETQYF	TGCGCCAGCAGCCCATCCGGGACAGGGGGATTCCAAGAGACCCAGTACTTC
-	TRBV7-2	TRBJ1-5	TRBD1	CASSPGTGNQPQHF	TGTGCCAGCAGCCCGGGGACAGGCAATCAGCCCCAGCATTTT
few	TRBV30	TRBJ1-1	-	CAWSPLLTANTEAFF	TGTGCCTGGAGTCCCCTCCTGACAGCAAACACTGAAGCTTTCTTT
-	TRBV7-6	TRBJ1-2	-	CASSPTDFSLQYTF	TGTGCCAGCAGCCCCACAGACTTCTCGCTTCAATACACCTTC
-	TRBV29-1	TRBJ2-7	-	CSVEGGRGAVYEQYF	TGCAGCGTTGAAGGCGGCCGGGGGGCCGTTTACGAGCAGTACTTC
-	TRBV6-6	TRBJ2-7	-	CASQRTPSYEQYF	TGTGCCAGCCAGAGGACACCCTCCTACGAGCAGTACTTC
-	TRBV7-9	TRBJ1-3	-	CASSGDGHFSGNTIYF	TGTGCCAGCAGCGGGGACGGACACTTCTCTGGAAACACCATATATTTT
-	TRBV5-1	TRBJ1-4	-	CASALEWGANEKLFF	TGCGCCAGTGCGCTTGAGTGGGGCGCTAATGAAAAACTGTTTTTT
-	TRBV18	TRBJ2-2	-	CASSPEQAGELFF	TGTGCCAGCTCCCCTGAGCAGGCCGGGGAGCTGTTTTTT
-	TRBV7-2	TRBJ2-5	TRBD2	CASSQGLAAEETQYF	TGTGCCAGCAGCCAGGGACTAGCGGCCGAAGAGACCCAGTACTTC
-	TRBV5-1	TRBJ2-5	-	CASSLESSASLQYF	TGCGCCAGCAGCTTGGAGTCCAGCGCGAGTCTCCAGTACTTC
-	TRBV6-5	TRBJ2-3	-	CASGPGLSTDTQYF	TGTGCCAGCGGCCCGGGATTGAGCACAGATACGCAGTATTTT
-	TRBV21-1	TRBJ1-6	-	CASSKMEEPISPLHF	TGTGCCAGCAGCAAGATGGAGGAGCCTATTTCACCCCTCCACTTT
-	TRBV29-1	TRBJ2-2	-	CSVDLSTGELFF	TGCAGCGTTGATCTGAGCACCGGGGAGCTGTTTTTT
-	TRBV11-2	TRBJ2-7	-	CASSFIRGSIAEQYF	TGTGCCAGCAGCTTCATAAGGGGCAGTATCGCCGAGCAGTACTTC
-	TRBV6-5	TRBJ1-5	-	CASSWSQTNQPQHF	TGTGCCAGCAGTTGGTCACAGACCAATCAGCCCCAGCATTTT
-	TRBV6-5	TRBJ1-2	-	CASSYNQDSSYGYTF	TGTGCCAGCAGTTACAACCAAGACAGTTCCTATGGCTACACCTTC
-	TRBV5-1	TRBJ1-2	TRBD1	CASSHRDRGLRSYGYTF	TGCGCCAGCAGCCACAGGGACAGGGGGCTCAGGAGCTATGGCTACACCTTC
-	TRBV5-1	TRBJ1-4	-	CASSSGTRGEKLFF	TGCGCCAGCAGCTCCGGGACTCGGGGGGAAAAACTGTTTTTT
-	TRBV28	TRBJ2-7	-	CASFSASYEQYF	TGTGCCTCCTTCAGCGCTTCCTACGAGCAGTACTTC
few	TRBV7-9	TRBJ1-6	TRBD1	CASSLFTGTGPRPLHF	TGTGCCAGCAGCTTATTTACCGGGACAGGGCCCCGACCCCTCCACTTT
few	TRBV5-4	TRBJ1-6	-	CASSLESVNSPLHF	TGTGCCAGCAGCTTGGAGTCAGTTAATTCACCCCTCCACTTT
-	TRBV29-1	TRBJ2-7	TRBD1	CSANRGQGYEQYF	TGCAGCGCTAATCGGGGACAGGGTTACGAGCAGTACTTC
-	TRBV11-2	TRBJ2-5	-	CASSLGVGGPGTQYF	TGTGCCAGCAGCTTAGGGGTAGGCGGCCCAGGGACCCAGTACTTC
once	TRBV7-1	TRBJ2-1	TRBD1	CASSRQGNEQFF	TGTGCCAGCAGCAGACAGGGCAATGAGCAGTTCTTC
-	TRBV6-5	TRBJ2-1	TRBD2	CASRPGLAGVEQFF	TGTGCCAGCAGACCAGGACTAGCGGGAGTCGAGCAGTTCTTC
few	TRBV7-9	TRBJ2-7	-	CASSPDRTYEQYF	TGTGCCAGCAGCCCGGACAGAACCTACGAGCAGTACTTC
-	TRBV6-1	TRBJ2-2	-	CASRIQVLGTGELFF	TGTGCCAGCAGAATACAGGTCTTAGGGACCGGGGAGCTGTTTTTT
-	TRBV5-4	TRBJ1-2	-	CASSRDEYGYTF	TGTGCCAGCAGCCGCGATGAGTATGGCTACACCTTC
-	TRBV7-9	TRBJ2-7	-	CASSLGRHEQYF	TGTGCCAGCAGCTTAGGACGACACGAGCAGTACTTC
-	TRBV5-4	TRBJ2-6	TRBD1	CASSPSDRAGANVLTF	TGTGCCAGCAGCCCTTCGGACAGGGCTGGGGCCAACGTCCTGACTTTC
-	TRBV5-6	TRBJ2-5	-	CASSLTRRETQYF	TGTGCCAGCAGTTTAACTAGGCGGGAGACCCAGTACTTC
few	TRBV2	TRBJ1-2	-	CASRDNSAHGYTF	TGTGCCAGCAGGGACAACTCCGCACATGGCTACACCTTC
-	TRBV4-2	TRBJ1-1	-	CASSQFETEAFF	TGTGCCAGCAGCCAATTTGAGACTGAAGCTTTCTTT
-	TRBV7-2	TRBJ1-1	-	CASSLRGGAFF	TGTGCCAGCAGCTTAAGGGGGGGCGCTTTCTTT
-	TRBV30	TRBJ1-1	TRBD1	CAWSPIQGAEAFF	TGTGCCTGGTCCCCCATCCAGGGGGCTGAAGCTTTCTTT
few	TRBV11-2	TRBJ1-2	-	CASSLVGTAYGYTF	TGTGCCAGCAGCTTAGTCGGGACGGCCTATGGCTACACCTTC
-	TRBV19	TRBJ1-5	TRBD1	CASSYRGRDQPQHF	TGTGCCAGTAGCTACAGGGGGCGGGATCAGCCCCAGCATTTT
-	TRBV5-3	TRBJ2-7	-	CASTEEGAPYEQYF	TGTGCCAGCACGGAGGAGGGGGCTCCCTACGAGCAGTACTTC
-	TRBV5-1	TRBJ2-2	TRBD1	CASSPGQGDGELFF	TGCGCCAGCAGCCCCGGACAGGGCGACGGGGAGCTGTTTTTT